Shown below are 30 T cell receptor beta chains from a single sample sequenced in a study of T-cell reconstitution after alpha-beta-depleted transplantation in children. TCRbeta library preparation incorporated unique molecular identifiers. Each CDR3 protein is one row after TCRdb ran MiXCR on the PCR reads. The table has about 870,000 distinct CDR3 sequences, around 15% seen once; the top ten hold approximately 5%. The sample here was PBMCs, mostly from graft donor cells, taken 360 days after TCRalphabeta/CD19-depleted stem cell transplant. The receptors here all came from a male patient younger than 18 who had a stem cell transplant for acute lymphoblastic leukemia, so the T cells may come from the graft donor.

This clonotype was seen repeatedly, ten times or more. The chain recombines TRBV5-1 with TRBJ2-2, with D possibly TRBD2 on 5 matching bases. The CDR3 has 14 amino acids. Germline CDR1 SGHRS, CDR2 YFSETQ. Trimming took 5 bases from V and 0 from J, leaving 8 bases between them. CDR3 region: CASRTTTNTGELFF. The CDR3 nucleotides are TGCGCCAGCAGAACGACTACGAACACCGGGGAGCTGTTTTTT.

The V call is TRBV7-2, the J call TRBJ2-7; D not certain. V was shortened by 4 bases and J by 6 bases, with 10 bases between the two germline ends. The V gene's germline CDR1 is SGHTA and CDR2 FQGNSA. The CDR3 sequence is 12 residues long. The CDR3 loop is CASSSFLAEQYF. The CDR3 coding sequence is TGTGCCAGCAGCTCCTTCTTAGCCGAGCAGTACTTC.

The rearrangement uses TRBV12-3 or TRBV12-4 and TRBJ1-1; D is possibly TRBD1 (5 bases). Trimming pared 6 bases from V and 6 bases from J, leaving 17 bases between. This CDR3 comprises 14 residues. CDR3 DNA sequence: TGTGCCAGCAGAAGCGGCGGGGGGAGCCCTGAAGCTTTCTTT. Translating it yields CASRSGGGSPEAFF.

The chain recombines TRBV7-2 with TRBJ2-3, with 11 bases lining up with TRBD2. Germline CDR1 is SGHTA and CDR2 is FQGNSA. The CDR3 runs to 16 residues. J gave up 4 bases and V 4 bases, and 7 bases lay outside the gene matches. The CDR3 spells CASSSRSGRAPDTQYF. The CDR3 DNA reads as TGTGCCAGCAGCTCGCGTAGCGGGAGGGCCCCAGATACGCAGTATTTT.

The table lists this clonotype with a few counts. The V gene is TRBV20-1, the J gene TRBJ1-1, with a tentative D call TRBD1 (5 bases). Trimming took 6 bases from V and 1 from J, leaving 12 bases between them. CDR1 is DFQATT, CDR2 SNEGSKA, per germline (reference sequence). The CDR3 runs 13 residues. The CDR3 region has the DNA TGCAGTGCCCGGGGGTGGAAGAACACTGAAGCTTTCTTT. Protein product: CSARGWKNTEAFF.

The chain has TRBV6-5 and TRBJ1-5; D is possibly TRBD1 (6 bases). This CDR3 spans 16 amino acids. Germline V gene sequence: CDR1 MNHEY, CDR2 SVGAGI. V shed 6 bases and J shed 2 bases, with 17 bases lying between them. The CDR3 reads CASSPGTRKGNQPQHF. The CDR3 DNA sequence: TGTGCCAGCAGCCCCGGGACACGGAAGGGCAATCAGCCCCAGCATTTT.

The chain recombines TRBV5-1 with TRBJ2-1; 7 nucleotides match TRBD2. With V trimmed by 0 bases and J by 1 base, 4 bases remained unmatched. CDR3 length: 16 residues. In germline, CDR1 is SGHRS, CDR2 YFSETQ. The chain's CDR3 is CASSLVSGTSYNEQFF. DNA of the CDR3: TGCGCCAGCAGCTTGGTGAGCGGGACTTCCTACAATGAGCAGTTCTTC.

This clonotype was observed a handful of times. The V call is TRBV5-1, the J call TRBJ2-7, with D unclear. V lost 7 bases to trimming and J lost 2 bases, with 19 bases between them. CDR1 SGHRS and CDR2 YFSETQ come from the germline V gene. CDR3 length: 15 amino acids. The DNA of the CDR3 is TGCGCCAGCGGTGAACCCGACAACGGAGCCTACGAGCAGTACTTC. This encodes CASGEPDNGAYEQYF.

This clonotype was detected a few times. This sequence joins TRBV25-1 and TRBJ1-4; D gene unclear. The CDR3 sequence is 16 residues long. V lost 1 base to trimming and J lost 7 bases, with 16 bases between them. The V gene's germline CDR1 is MGHDK and CDR2 SYGVNS. As DNA, the CDR3 is TGTGCCAGCAGTGAATTAGGACGGAAGGGTGGTGAAAAACTGTTTTTT. It is translated as CASSELGRKGGEKLFF. The full variable domain, completed using reference TRBV25-1 and TRBJ1-4, is EADIYQTPRYLVIGTGKKITLECSQTMGHDKMYWYQQDPGMELHLIHYSYGVNSTEKGDLSSESTVSRIRTEHFPLTLESARPSHTSQYLCASSELGRKGGEKLFFGSGTQLSVL.

This clonotype was counted a few times. V is TRBV12-3 or TRBV12-4 and J is TRBJ1-1; D is perhaps TRBD1 (6 bases). The CDR3 loop spans 14 amino acids. The V gene lost 3 bases and the J gene lost 4 bases, with 12 bases spanning the gap. CDR3 protein: CASSFWGQGTEAFF. In nucleotides, the CDR3 is TGTGCCAGCAGTTTCTGGGGGCAGGGCACTGAAGCTTTCTTT.

This clonotype has more than one count but fewer than ten. This chain joins TRBV11-3 and TRBJ2-1, with 13 bases matching TRBD2. CDR1 is SGHNT, CDR2 YENEEA, per germline. After removal of 5 bases from V and 9 bases from J, the junction contained 13 bases not matched to a gene. The CDR3 has 17 residues. CDR3: CASSGENGLAGEVEQFF. The CDR3 nucleotides read TGTGCCAGCAGCGGGGAGAACGGACTAGCGGGAGAGGTTGAGCAGTTCTTC.

The chain is built from TRBV12-3 or TRBV12-4 and TRBJ1-5; 9 bases line up with TRBD1. J lost 6 bases, V lost 3 bases, and 12 bases had no gene match. The CDR3 loop spans 17 amino acids. The CDR3 DNA sequence: TGTGCCAGCAGTTTCACGGCGGACAGGGGAGTCACTCAGCCCCAGCATTTT. Translating it yields CASSFTADRGVTQPQHF.

The V and J genes are TRBV4-1 and TRBJ2-3; TRBD1 matches at 8 bases. The V segment lost 3 bases and the J segment 5 bases; nucleotides outside the gene matches: 13. The CDR3 is 17 residues long. The germline V gene has CDR1 MGHRA and CDR2 YSYEKL. In DNA form, the CDR3 reads TGCGCCAGCAGCCAGGGCTACTTTCAGGGGGCGCGAGATACGCAGTATTTT. Its translation is CASSQGYFQGARDTQYF.

This clonotype was seen more than once but under ten times. The chain recombines TRBV12-3 or TRBV12-4 with TRBJ2-4; D call uncertain. The CDR3 totals 14 residues. Deletions cut 4 bases from V and 4 bases from J, with 11 bases between. The CDR3, as DNA: TGTGCCAGCAGTTCCGGGCCTCCTAAAAACATTCAGTACTTC. It is translated as CASSSGPPKNIQYF.

This clonotype was detected a few times. The rearrangement links TRBV27 to TRBJ1-5; D is undetermined. Germline loops: CDR1 MNHEY, CDR2 SMNVEV (reference sequence). This CDR3 has 14 amino acids. Trimming took off 2 bases at V and 7 bases at J, with 12 bases between the two ends. The CDR3 here is CASSLGWQIQPQHF. CDR3 nucleotide sequence: TGTGCCAGCAGTTTAGGATGGCAGATACAGCCCCAGCATTTT.

The V gene is TRBV9, the J gene TRBJ2-1, with 10 bases matching TRBD2. With 3 bases clipped from V and 8 bases from J, the junction kept 8 bases outside the gene matches. Per the germline V gene, CDR1 is SGDLS and CDR2 is YYNGEE. CDR3 length: 15 residues. The CDR3 region has the DNA TGTGCCAGCAGCGCCGGACTAGCGGAGTGGGATGAGCAGTTCTTC. Amino acids: CASSAGLAEWDEQFF. The full variable domain, completed using reference TRBV9 and TRBJ2-1, is DSGVTQTPKHLITATGQRVTLRCSPRSGDLSVYWYQQSLDQGLQFLIQYYNGEERAKGNILERFSAQQFPDLHSELNLSSLELGDSALYFCASSAGLAEWDEQFFGPGTRLTVL.

This clonotype appeared many times. At one of its ends the junction is not consistent with the germline gene, which may arise from a read error. This chain uses TRBV5-1 with TRBJ2-7, with D possibly matching TRBD2 (5 bases). CDR1 and CDR2 from the germline V gene are SGHRS and YFSETQ. The CDR3 consists of 14 residues. Here the CDR3 reads CASSLSRGSYEQYF. For the CDR3, the DNA is TGTGCCAGCAGTTTATCGAGAGGGTCCTACGAGCAGTACTTC.

The rearrangement links TRBV5-6 to TRBJ2-5, with a possible D match to TRBD1 (6 bases). The germline gives CDR1 SGHDT, CDR2 YYEEEE. The CDR3 runs 17 residues. V was trimmed by 0 bases and J by 0 bases, leaving 15 bases between them. The CDR3 spells CASSLEEGTQYQETQYF. CDR3 DNA sequence: TGTGCCAGCAGCTTGGAAGAGGGGACACAGTACCAAGAGACCCAGTACTTC.

The genes are TRBV5-1 and TRBJ2-7, with D possibly TRBD1 on 6 matching bases. Germline CDR1 reads SGHRS; CDR2 reads YFSETQ. V was pared by 4 bases and J by 4 bases, with 21 bases between. The CDR3 has 16 residues. CDR3 in amino acids: CASSPNLQGQLYEQYF. As DNA, the CDR3 is TGCGCCAGCAGCCCCAACCTACAGGGACAACTTTACGAGCAGTACTTC.

CDR3 region: CASSLQVLRTDTQYF. The CDR3, as DNA: TGTGCCAGCAGTTTACAGGTTTTGAGGACAGATACGCAGTATTTT. The chain combines TRBV27 with TRBJ2-3; the D is unclear. V lost 2 bases and J lost 3, with 12 bases in between. The V gene's germline CDR1 is MNHEY and CDR2 SMNVEV (reference sequence). The CDR3 covers 15 residues.

The rearrangement links TRBV7-8 to TRBJ2-7, with 10 bases aligning to TRBD2. CDR3 length: 16 amino acids. From germline, CDR1 is SGHVS and CDR2 FQNEAQ. V was clipped by 2 bases and J by 5 bases; unmatched bases: 9. The CDR3 loop reads CASSLYTGLAPNEQYF. The CDR3 DNA is TGTGCCAGCAGCTTATATACGGGACTAGCGCCCAACGAGCAGTACTTC.

The chain has TRBV5-4 and TRBJ2-1; TRBD2 matches 9 bases. V was clipped by 4 bases and J by 8 bases; unmatched bases: 13. Germline CDR1 is SGHNT and CDR2 is YYREEE (reference sequence). The CDR3 has 16 residues. This CDR3 reads CASSTLAGALGDEQFF. The CDR3 nucleotides are TGTGCCAGCAGCACCTTAGCGGGAGCCCTTGGGGATGAGCAGTTCTTC.

This chain connects TRBV7-2 to TRBJ2-7; 13 nucleotides align to TRBD2. This CDR3 contains 17 residues. The junction had 8 bases not matched to a gene; V was cut back by 5 bases and J by 1 base. Looked up from germline, CDR1 is SGHTA and CDR2 is FQGNSA. The CDR3 loop reads CASSPLGLAGVSYEQYF. CDR3 DNA sequence: TGTGCCAGCAGCCCCTTAGGACTAGCGGGAGTTTCCTACGAGCAGTACTTC. The full variable domain, completed using reference TRBV7-2 and TRBJ2-7, is GAGVSQSPSNKVTEKGKDVELRCDPISGHTALYWYRQSLGQGLEFLIYFQGNSAPDKSGLPSDRFSAERTGGSVSTLTIQRTQQEDSAVYLCASSPLGLAGVSYEQYFGPGTRLTVT.

The table lists this clonotype with a few counts. The V and J genes are TRBV6-5 and TRBJ1-5; 8 bases agree with TRBD1. V was clipped by 2 bases and J by 5 bases; unmatched bases: 8. From germline, CDR1 is MNHEY and CDR2 SVGAGI. CDR3 length: 16 amino acids. CDR3 amino acids: CASSYGTGGKDQPQHF. CDR3 nucleotide sequence: TGTGCCAGCAGTTACGGTACAGGGGGGAAGGATCAGCCCCAGCATTTT.

In its sample, this clonotype was seen a few times. V and J are TRBV10-3 and TRBJ1-1, with a tentative D call TRBD1 (6 bases). Per germline, CDR1 ENHRY and CDR2 SYGVKD. The CDR3 is 15 residues long. With 4 bases removed from V and 2 bases from J, the gap between germline ends came to 14 bases. The CDR3 DNA is TGTGCCATCAGTGTGGGGGCCAGGGCAAACACTGAAGCTTTCTTT. Protein: CAISVGARANTEAFF.

The CDR3 here is CASSAFQEPSSTDTQYF. The DNA of the CDR3 is TGTGCCAGCAGCGCTTTCCAGGAGCCCTCTAGCACAGATACGCAGTATTTT. V usage is TRBV9 and J usage is TRBJ2-3, with unresolved D. Germline values: CDR1 SGDLS, CDR2 YYNGEE. The CDR3 totals 17 residues. V was shortened by 3 bases and J by 0 bases, with 17 bases between the two germline ends.

CDR3 sequence (DNA): TGTGCCAGCAGTATTGGGGTCAGGATGAACACTGAAGCTTTCTTT. As protein: CASSIGVRMNTEAFF. The rearrangement links TRBV12-3 or TRBV12-4 to TRBJ1-1, with no clear D. The CDR3 covers 15 residues. The V end was cut by 5 bases, the J end by 0 bases, with 13 bases between.

The chain links TRBV2 to TRBJ1-1; 7 bases are a match to TRBD1. The CDR3 spans 16 residues. J lost 5 bases, V lost 10 bases, and 19 bases had no gene match. Germline V CDR1 and CDR2: SNHLY, FYNNEI. As DNA, the CDR3 is TGTGCCACCGATCCGACAGGGTCTGGTCGAAGGACTGAAGCTTTCTTT. It yields the protein CATDPTGSGRRTEAFF.

This clonotype was seen only a few times. This chain joins TRBV5-1 and TRBJ2-7; D is ambiguous. V was trimmed by 0 bases and J by 7 bases, leaving 17 bases between them. This CDR3 contains 15 residues. CDR1 SGHRS and CDR2 YFSETQ come from the germline V gene. DNA of the CDR3: TGCGCCAGCAGCTTGGCCCCTTTTTCGAACGGGGAGCAGTACTTC. Its translation is CASSLAPFSNGEQYF. The whole variable domain, filled in from reference TRBV5-1 and TRBJ2-7, reads KAGVTQTPRYLIKTRGQQVTLSCSPISGHRSVSWYQQTPGQGLQFLFEYFSETQRNKGNFPGRFSGRQFSNSRSEMNVSTLELGDSALYLCASSLAPFSNGEQYFGPGTRLTVT.

This clonotype was observed a handful of times. V is TRBV5-1 and J is TRBJ2-2, with a tentative D call TRBD2 (6 bases). CDR1 SGHRS and CDR2 YFSETQ come from the germline V gene. The CDR3 is 12 residues long. V lost 8 bases to trimming and J lost 4 bases, with 9 bases between them. The CDR3 sequence is CASTSSTGELFF. The DNA for the CDR3 is TGCGCCAGTACTAGCTCCACCGGGGAGCTGTTTTTT.